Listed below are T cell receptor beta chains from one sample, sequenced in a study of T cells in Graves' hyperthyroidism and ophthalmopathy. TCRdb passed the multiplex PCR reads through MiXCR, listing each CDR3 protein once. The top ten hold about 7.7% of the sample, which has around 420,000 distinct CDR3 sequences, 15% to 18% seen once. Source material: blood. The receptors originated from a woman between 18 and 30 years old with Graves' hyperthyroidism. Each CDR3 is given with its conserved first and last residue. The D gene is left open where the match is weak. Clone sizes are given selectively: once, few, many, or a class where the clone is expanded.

CDR3 protein: CATVGQTNTEAFF; CDR3 DNA: TGTGCCACCGTCGGGCAGACGAACACTGAAGCTTTCTTT; D gene: .; V gene: TRBV24-1; J gene: TRBJ1-1; clone size: many
CDR3 protein: CAWSVRRGTEAFF; CDR3 DNA: TGTGCCTGGAGTGTACGCAGGGGCACTGAAGCTTTCTTT; D gene: .; V gene: TRBV30; J gene: TRBJ1-1; clone size: .
CDR3 protein: CASSANRASNQPQHF; CDR3 DNA: TGTGCCAGCAGCGCGAACAGGGCTAGCAATCAGCCCCAGCATTTT; D gene: .; V gene: TRBV6-1; J gene: TRBJ1-5; clone size: many
CDR3 protein: CSARDAQGRRDGYTF; CDR3 DNA: TGCAGTGCTAGAGATGCTCAGGGTAGGAGGGATGGCTACACCTTC; D gene: .; V gene: TRBV20-1; J gene: TRBJ1-2; clone size: many
CDR3 protein: CASSQQGHETQYF; CDR3 DNA: TGTGCCAGCAGCCAACAGGGGCACGAGACCCAGTACTTC; D gene: .; V gene: TRBV3-1; J gene: TRBJ2-5; clone size: many
CDR3 protein: CATYRAKEGAGAPRTEETQYF; CDR3 DNA: TGTGCCACCTACCGAGCCAAAGAGGGAGCGGGCGCTCCTAGGACCGAAGAGACCCAGTACTTC; D gene: .; V gene: TRBV3-1; J gene: TRBJ2-5; clone size: few
CDR3 protein: CASSLDGRVDEQFF; CDR3 DNA: TGTGCCAGCAGCTTAGATGGGCGGGTAGATGAGCAGTTCTTC; D gene: .; V gene: TRBV11-3; J gene: TRBJ2-1; clone size: .
CDR3 protein: CASSLDGGYNEQFF; CDR3 DNA: TGTGCCAGCAGCTTAGACGGCGGCTACAATGAGCAGTTCTTC; D gene: .; V gene: TRBV11-2; J gene: TRBJ2-1; clone size: many
CDR3 protein: CATSEAGLAGAPYEQYF; CDR3 DNA: TGTGCCACCAGTGAAGCGGGACTAGCGGGAGCTCCCTACGAGCAGTACTTC; D gene: TRBD2; V gene: TRBV24-1; J gene: TRBJ2-7; clone size: many
CDR3 protein: CASSLYPTGLGTDTQYF; CDR3 DNA: TGTGCCAGCAGCTTATACCCAACAGGGTTGGGCACAGATACGCAGTATTTT; D gene: .; V gene: TRBV11-3; J gene: TRBJ2-3; clone size: many
CDR3 protein: CSVGPGTGTAGTQYF; CDR3 DNA: TGCAGCGTTGGTCCCGGCACCGGGACAGCCGGGACCCAGTACTTC; D gene: TRBD1; V gene: TRBV29-1; J gene: TRBJ2-5; clone size: few
CDR3 protein: CASRPRALSTDTQYF; CDR3 DNA: TGTGCCAGCAGACCCCGGGCCCTTTCCACAGATACGCAGTATTTT; D gene: .; V gene: TRBV12-3/TRBV12-4; J gene: TRBJ2-3; clone size: .
CDR3 protein: CASSYWGGNSPLHF; CDR3 DNA: TGTGCCAGCAGTTACTGGGGGGGCAATTCACCCCTCCACTTT; D gene: .; V gene: TRBV6-5; J gene: TRBJ1-6; clone size: .
CDR3 protein: CASSYSTGYGYTF; CDR3 DNA: TGTGCCAGCAGTTACTCGACAGGGTATGGCTACACCTTC; D gene: TRBD1; V gene: TRBV6-6; J gene: TRBJ1-2; clone size: many
CDR3 protein: CASSGDRYGLAGGDEQFF; CDR3 DNA: TGTGCCAGCAGTGGCGACAGGTACGGACTAGCGGGAGGTGATGAGCAGTTCTTC; D gene: TRBD2; V gene: TRBV6-1; J gene: TRBJ2-1; clone size: many
CDR3 protein: CASSYHRLAQETQYF; CDR3 DNA: TGTGCCAGCAGCTACCACAGACTAGCCCAAGAGACCCAGTACTTC; D gene: TRBD2; V gene: TRBV11-1; J gene: TRBJ2-5; clone size: many
CDR3 protein: CATSRSSGGDWYEQFF; CDR3 DNA: TGTGCCACCAGCAGGAGCAGCGGGGGGGATTGGTATGAGCAGTTCTTC; D gene: TRBD2; V gene: TRBV15; J gene: TRBJ2-1; clone size: few
CDR3 protein: CASSPAQAANYGYTF; CDR3 DNA: TGTGCCAGCAGCCCCGCCCAAGCAGCGAACTATGGCTACACCTTC; D gene: .; V gene: TRBV28; J gene: TRBJ1-2; clone size: many
CDR3 protein: CASSLDRASGTTIYF; CDR3 DNA: TGTGCCAGTAGCCTCGACAGAGCCTCTGGAACCACCATATATTTT; D gene: .; V gene: TRBV19; J gene: TRBJ1-3; clone size: .
CDR3 protein: CASSHTLGADTDTQYF; CDR3 DNA: TGTGCCAGCAGTCACACCTTGGGGGCGGACACAGATACGCAGTATTTT; D gene: .; V gene: TRBV3-1; J gene: TRBJ2-3; clone size: many
CDR3 protein: CASSLLISGNTIYF; CDR3 DNA: TGTGCCAGCAGCTTACTGATCTCTGGAAACACCATATATTTT; D gene: .; V gene: TRBV7-2; J gene: TRBJ1-3; clone size: many
CDR3 protein: CATAGSSYEQFF; CDR3 DNA: TGTGCCACTGCGGGCTCTAGTTATGAGCAGTTCTTC; D gene: .; V gene: TRBV7-9; J gene: TRBJ2-1; clone size: many
CDR3 protein: CASTLGGASNQPQHF; CDR3 DNA: TGTGCCAGCACCCTGGGGGGGGCAAGCAATCAGCCCCAGCATTTT; D gene: .; V gene: TRBV12-3/TRBV12-4; J gene: TRBJ1-5; clone size: many
CDR3 protein: CASSTLLGRAGGANVLTF; CDR3 DNA: TGTGCCAGCAGTACACTCCTCGGCAGGGCAGGTGGGGCCAACGTCCTGACTTTC; D gene: .; V gene: TRBV28; J gene: TRBJ2-6; clone size: .
CDR3 protein: CASSLRGTTGGGYTF; CDR3 DNA: TGTGCCAGCAGTTTGCGGGGCACTACAGGTGGAGGCTACACCTTC; D gene: .; V gene: TRBV12-3/TRBV12-4; J gene: TRBJ1-2; clone size: many
CDR3 protein: CSARDERNRRDTEAFF; CDR3 DNA: TGCAGTGCTAGAGATGAGAGAAACAGGAGGGACACTGAAGCTTTCTTT; D gene: .; V gene: TRBV20-1; J gene: TRBJ1-1; clone size: many
CDR3 protein: CASSLSPLVLPAGRFANTGELFF; CDR3 DNA: TGTGCCAGCAGTTTATCCCCTCTGGTCTTGCCGGCCGGTAGGTTCGCGAACACCGGGGAGCTGTTTTTT; D gene: .; V gene: TRBV27; J gene: TRBJ2-2; clone size: .
CDR3 protein: CASSLGFSYEQYF; CDR3 DNA: TGTGCCAGCAGTTTAGGGTTCTCCTACGAGCAGTACTTC; D gene: .; V gene: TRBV12-3/TRBV12-4; J gene: TRBJ2-7; clone size: many
CDR3 protein: CSAHDRDQQETQYF; CDR3 DNA: TGCAGTGCTCACGACCGGGACCAACAAGAGACCCAGTACTTC; D gene: .; V gene: TRBV20-1; J gene: TRBJ2-5; clone size: many
CDR3 protein: CASSTYPPVGGVTDTQYF; CDR3 DNA: TGTGCCAGCAGTACGTATCCTCCGGTTGGAGGTGTCACAGATACGCAGTATTTT; D gene: .; V gene: TRBV27; J gene: TRBJ2-3; clone size: many
CDR3 protein: CASSPGVTALTDTQYF; CDR3 DNA: TGTGCCAGCAGCCCCGGGGTAACAGCCCTTACAGATACGCAGTATTTT; D gene: .; V gene: TRBV7-9; J gene: TRBJ2-3; clone size: .
CDR3 protein: CASGSSVGGETQYF; CDR3 DNA: TGTGCTAGTGGTTCGTCCGTTGGGGGGGAGACCCAGTACTTC; D gene: .; V gene: TRBV12-5; J gene: TRBJ2-5; clone size: many
CDR3 protein: CASRGGGATEAFF; CDR3 DNA: TGTGCCAGCAGGGGAGGCGGCGCTACTGAAGCTTTCTTT; D gene: .; V gene: TRBV2; J gene: TRBJ1-1; clone size: many
CDR3 protein: CASSQKGGRWKPQHF; CDR3 DNA: TGCGCCAGCAGCCAAAAGGGAGGCAGGTGGAAGCCCCAGCATTTT; D gene: .; V gene: TRBV4-1; J gene: TRBJ1-5; clone size: many
CDR3 protein: CASRTTGDNYGYTF; CDR3 DNA: TGCGCCAGCAGAACGACAGGGGATAACTATGGCTACACCTTC; D gene: TRBD1; V gene: TRBV4-1; J gene: TRBJ1-2; clone size: few
CDR3 protein: CASSHRLAGSTDTQYF; CDR3 DNA: TGTGCCAGCAGCCATCGCCTAGCGGGGAGCACAGATACGCAGTATTTT; D gene: TRBD2; V gene: TRBV3-1; J gene: TRBJ2-3; clone size: many
CDR3 protein: CSAGGGTQYF; CDR3 DNA: TGCAGCGCGGGGGGGGGGACCCAGTACTTC; D gene: TRBD2; V gene: TRBV29-1; J gene: TRBJ2-5; clone size: many
CDR3 protein: CASSSAGGLAGEQYF; CDR3 DNA: TGTGCCAGCAGTTCCGCTGGGGGACTAGCCGGCGAGCAGTACTTC; D gene: TRBD2; V gene: TRBV6-2/TRBV6-3; J gene: TRBJ2-7; clone size: many
CDR3 protein: CASGGIGNTIYF; CDR3 DNA: TGTGCTAGTGGGGGGATTGGAAACACCATATATTTT; D gene: .; V gene: TRBV12-5; J gene: TRBJ1-3; clone size: few
CDR3 protein: CASTKYALNQPQHF; CDR3 DNA: TGTGCCAGCACCAAATACGCCCTCAATCAGCCCCAGCATTTT; D gene: .; V gene: TRBV6-1; J gene: TRBJ1-5; clone size: many
CDR3 protein: CASSLEITRTGDGAKNIQYF; CDR3 DNA: TGTGCCAGCAGCTTAGAAATAACCCGGACAGGCGATGGGGCCAAAAACATTCAGTACTTC; D gene: TRBD1; V gene: TRBV11-3; J gene: TRBJ2-4; clone size: few
CDR3 protein: CASSPDRVVTGELFF; CDR3 DNA: TGTGCCAGCAGCCCGGACAGGGTGGTCACCGGGGAGCTGTTTTTT; D gene: TRBD1; V gene: TRBV7-9; J gene: TRBJ2-2; clone size: many
CDR3 protein: CASSQVLAGGGTGELFF; CDR3 DNA: TGCGCCAGCAGCCAGGTACTAGCGGGAGGCGGCACCGGGGAGCTGTTTTTT; D gene: TRBD2; V gene: TRBV4-1; J gene: TRBJ2-2; clone size: .
CDR3 protein: CAISESEWSQLNYGYTF; CDR3 DNA: TGTGCCATCAGTGAGTCAGAATGGAGTCAACTAAACTATGGCTACACCTTC; D gene: .; V gene: TRBV10-3; J gene: TRBJ1-2; clone size: few
CDR3 protein: CASSYPRLAGDNEQFF; CDR3 DNA: TGTGCCAGCAGTTACCCCCGACTAGCGGGTGACAATGAGCAGTTCTTC; D gene: TRBD2; V gene: TRBV12-3/TRBV12-4; J gene: TRBJ2-1; clone size: .
CDR3 protein: CASSAGTSGRASTDTQYF; CDR3 DNA: TGTGCCAGCAGCGCCGGGACTAGCGGGAGGGCTAGCACAGATACGCAGTATTTT; D gene: TRBD2; V gene: TRBV11-1; J gene: TRBJ2-3; clone size: many
CDR3 protein: CASNLAQGGEAFF; CDR3 DNA: TGTGCCAGTAACCTGGCCCAGGGGGGTGAAGCTTTCTTT; D gene: TRBD1; V gene: TRBV19; J gene: TRBJ1-1; clone size: many
CDR3 protein: CATSRYRDISRGNEKLFF; CDR3 DNA: TGTGCCACCAGCAGATACCGGGACATCAGTAGGGGTAATGAAAAACTGTTTTTT; D gene: .; V gene: TRBV15; J gene: TRBJ1-4; clone size: many
CDR3 protein: CAGRAGQSPLHF; CDR3 DNA: TGTGCCGGCCGGGCCGGGCAGTCACCCCTCCACTTT; D gene: .; V gene: TRBV30; J gene: TRBJ1-6; clone size: .
CDR3 protein: CASPGGGQETQYF; CDR3 DNA: TGTGCCAGTCCCGGGGGGGGGCAAGAGACCCAGTACTTC; D gene: TRBD2; V gene: TRBV2; J gene: TRBJ2-5; clone size: .
CDR3 protein: CASSYDRGIGNTIYF; CDR3 DNA: TGCGCCAGCAGCTACGATAGGGGCATCGGAAACACCATATATTTT; D gene: .; V gene: TRBV5-1; J gene: TRBJ1-3; clone size: many
CDR3 protein: CATSDLRASLFF; CDR3 DNA: .; D gene: .; V gene: TRBV24-1; J gene: TRBJ2-1; clone size: .
CDR3 protein: CAISESSGGEQFF; CDR3 DNA: TGTGCCATCAGTGAGTCGTCGGGGGGGGAGCAGTTCTTC; D gene: TRBD2; V gene: TRBV10-3; J gene: TRBJ2-1; clone size: .
CDR3 protein: CASSTGTRFPAGELFF; CDR3 DNA: TGTGCCAGCAGTACCGGGACTAGATTCCCGGCCGGGGAGCTGTTTTTT; D gene: TRBD2; V gene: TRBV6-1; J gene: TRBJ2-2; clone size: many
CDR3 protein: CSARDGDYEQYF; CDR3 DNA: TGCAGTGCCCGGGACGGCGACTACGAGCAGTACTTC; D gene: .; V gene: TRBV20-1; J gene: TRBJ2-7; clone size: many
CDR3 protein: CASSMKDSSREQFF; CDR3 DNA: TGTGCCAGTAGTATGAAGGATTCCTCCCGTGAGCAGTTCTTC; D gene: .; V gene: TRBV19; J gene: TRBJ2-1; clone size: few
CDR3 protein: CSALRHINTGELFF; CDR3 DNA: TGCAGTGCTCTCCGACACATAAACACCGGGGAGCTGTTTTTT; D gene: .; V gene: TRBV20-1; J gene: TRBJ2-2; clone size: few
CDR3 protein: CASRRFTRDYTF; CDR3 DNA: TGTGCCAGCAGAAGGTTTACTCGGGACTACACCTTC; D gene: .; V gene: TRBV5-6; J gene: TRBJ1-2; clone size: many
CDR3 protein: CATRGASGYQETQYF; CDR3 DNA: TGTGCCACCCGGGGGGCTAGCGGGTACCAAGAGACCCAGTACTTC; D gene: TRBD2; V gene: TRBV6-2/TRBV6-3; J gene: TRBJ2-5; clone size: few
CDR3 protein: CASSLALAADTQYF; CDR3 DNA: TGCGCCAGCAGCTTGGCCCTAGCCGCAGATACGCAGTATTTT; D gene: .; V gene: TRBV5-1; J gene: TRBJ2-3; clone size: many